This T cell receptor beta chain was obtained from a study of long-term antiretroviral therapy in people with HIV. This clone was observed a single time. What it binds is not known. The authors ran the immunoSEQ assay, v3.0, at survey level. For every sample, sequencing targeted roughly 40,000-55,000 T-cell genomes. The method was immunoSEQ multiplex PCR; TCRdb's version includes in-frame clones alone and lacks a portion of them. Of around 24,000 clones in the sample, 80% to 95% are singletons; the top ten hold about 10%. The germline V gene encodes CDR1 KGHSH and CDR2 LQKENI. This CDR3 is 15 amino acids long. V lost 3 bases, J lost 10 bases, and 16 bases lay in between. Donors needed at least one pre-ART PBMC sample plus at least two post-ART samples. Notes on the study in general: HIV repertoire CDR3 lengths ranged less widely than those of controls. Blood in the study was drawn between the mid-2000s and the late 2010s, possibly under older ART regimens, which may be less effective than current ones.

The clonotype originates from a woman between 35 and 50 years old with HIV. The rearrangement joins TRBV18 to TRBJ1-6, with D possibly matching TRBD1 (6 bases). This sample comprised unsorted PBMCs, obtained 7.6 years after starting antiretroviral therapy. Written as DNA, the CDR3 is TGTGCCAGCTCACCGGGGGGCGCGGGATCGTCACCCCTCCACTTT. Amino acids: CASSPGGAGSSPLHF.